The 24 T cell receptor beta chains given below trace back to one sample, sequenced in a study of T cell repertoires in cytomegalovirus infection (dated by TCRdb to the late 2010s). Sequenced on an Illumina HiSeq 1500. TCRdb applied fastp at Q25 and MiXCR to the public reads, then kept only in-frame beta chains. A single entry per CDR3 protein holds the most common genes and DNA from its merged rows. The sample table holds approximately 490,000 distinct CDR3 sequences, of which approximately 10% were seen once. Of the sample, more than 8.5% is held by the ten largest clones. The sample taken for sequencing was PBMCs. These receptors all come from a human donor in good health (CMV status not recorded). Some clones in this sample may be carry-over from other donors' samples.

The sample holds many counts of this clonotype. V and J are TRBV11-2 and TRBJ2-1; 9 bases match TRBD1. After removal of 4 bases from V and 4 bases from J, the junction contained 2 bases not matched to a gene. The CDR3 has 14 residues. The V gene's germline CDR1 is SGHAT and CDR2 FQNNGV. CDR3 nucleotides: TGTGCCAGCAGCTCCGGGACAGGGTACAATGAGCAGTTCTTC. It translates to CASSSGTGYNEQFF.

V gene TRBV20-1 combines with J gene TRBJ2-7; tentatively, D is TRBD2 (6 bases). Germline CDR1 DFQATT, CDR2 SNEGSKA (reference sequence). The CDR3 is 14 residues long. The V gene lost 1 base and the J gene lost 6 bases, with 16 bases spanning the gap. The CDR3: CSARAPGLRVEQYF. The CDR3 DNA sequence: TGCAGTGCTAGAGCTCCGGGACTTAGGGTCGAGCAGTACTTC.

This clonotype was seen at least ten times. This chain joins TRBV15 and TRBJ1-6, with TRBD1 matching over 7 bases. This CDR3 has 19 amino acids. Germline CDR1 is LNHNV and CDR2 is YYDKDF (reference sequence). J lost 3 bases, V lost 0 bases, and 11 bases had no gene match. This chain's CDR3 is CATSRDKPDRDFYNSPLHF. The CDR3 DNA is TGTGCCACCAGCAGAGACAAGCCCGACAGGGACTTCTATAATTCACCCCTCCACTTT.

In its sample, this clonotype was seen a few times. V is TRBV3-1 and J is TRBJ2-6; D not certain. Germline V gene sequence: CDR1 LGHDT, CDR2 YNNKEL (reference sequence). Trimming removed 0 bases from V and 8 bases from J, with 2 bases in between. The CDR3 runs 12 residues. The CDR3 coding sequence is TGTGCCAGCAGCCAAGAATCCAACGTCCTGACTTTC. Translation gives CASSQESNVLTF.

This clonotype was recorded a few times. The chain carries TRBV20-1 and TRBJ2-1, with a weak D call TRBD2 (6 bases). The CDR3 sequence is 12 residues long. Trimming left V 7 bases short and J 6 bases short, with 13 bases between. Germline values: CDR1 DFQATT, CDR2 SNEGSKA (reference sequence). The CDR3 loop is CSGGSGSNEQFF. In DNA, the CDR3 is TGCAGTGGAGGGAGCGGGTCCAATGAGCAGTTCTTC.

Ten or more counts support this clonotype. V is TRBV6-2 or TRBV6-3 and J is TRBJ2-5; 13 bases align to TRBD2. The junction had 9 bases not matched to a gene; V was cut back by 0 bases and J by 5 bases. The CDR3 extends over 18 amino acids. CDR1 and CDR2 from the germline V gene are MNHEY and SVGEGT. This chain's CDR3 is CASSYSIGTSGDDETQYF. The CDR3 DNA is TGTGCCAGCAGTTACTCGATTGGGACTAGCGGGGATGACGAGACCCAGTACTTC.

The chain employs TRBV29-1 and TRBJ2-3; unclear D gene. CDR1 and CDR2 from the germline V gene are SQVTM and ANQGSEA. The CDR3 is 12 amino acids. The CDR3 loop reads CSADIYTDTQYF. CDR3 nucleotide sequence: TGCAGTGCAGACATATACACAGATACGCAGTATTTT.

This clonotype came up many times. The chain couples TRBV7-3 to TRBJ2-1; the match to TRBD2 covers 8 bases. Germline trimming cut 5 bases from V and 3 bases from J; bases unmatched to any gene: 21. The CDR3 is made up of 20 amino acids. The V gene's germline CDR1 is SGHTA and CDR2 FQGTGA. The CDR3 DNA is TGTGCCAGCAGCCACCCTAGTGTAGTAACGGGGCGGGGGGACTACAATGAGCAGTTCTTC. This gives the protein CASSHPSVVTGRGDYNEQFF.

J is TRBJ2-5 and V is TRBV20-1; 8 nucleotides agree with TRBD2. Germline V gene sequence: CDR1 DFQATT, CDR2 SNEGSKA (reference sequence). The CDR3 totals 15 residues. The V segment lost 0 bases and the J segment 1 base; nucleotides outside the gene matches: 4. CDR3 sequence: CSARDGGAIQETQYF. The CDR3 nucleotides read TGCAGTGCTAGAGACGGGGGGGCCATCCAAGAGACCCAGTACTTC.

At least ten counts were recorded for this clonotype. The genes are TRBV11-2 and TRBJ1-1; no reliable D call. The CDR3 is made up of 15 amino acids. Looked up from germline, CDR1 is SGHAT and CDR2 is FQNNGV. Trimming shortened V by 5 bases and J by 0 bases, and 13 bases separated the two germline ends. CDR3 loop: CASSRSRLLNTEAFF. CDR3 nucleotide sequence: TGTGCCAGCAGCCGAAGCAGACTCTTGAACACTGAAGCTTTCTTT.

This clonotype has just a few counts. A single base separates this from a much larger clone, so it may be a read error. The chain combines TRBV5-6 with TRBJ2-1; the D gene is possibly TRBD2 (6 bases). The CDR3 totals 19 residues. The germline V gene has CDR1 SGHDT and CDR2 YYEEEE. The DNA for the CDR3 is TGTGCCGGCAGCTTGGAGGCAGTGGCGGGGCTAGCCCCCTACAATGAGCAGTTCTTC. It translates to CAGSLEAVAGLAPYNEQFF.

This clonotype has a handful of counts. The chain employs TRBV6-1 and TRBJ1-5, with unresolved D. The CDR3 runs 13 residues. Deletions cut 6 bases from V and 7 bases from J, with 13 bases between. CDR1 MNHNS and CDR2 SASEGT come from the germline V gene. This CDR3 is CASSSARAQPQHF. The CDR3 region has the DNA TGTGCCAGCAGCTCCGCTAGAGCCCAGCCCCAGCATTTT.

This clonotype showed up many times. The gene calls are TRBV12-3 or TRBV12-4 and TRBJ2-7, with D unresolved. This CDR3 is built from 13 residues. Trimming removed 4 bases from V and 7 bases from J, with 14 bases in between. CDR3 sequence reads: CASSYAAAGEQYF. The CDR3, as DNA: TGTGCCAGCAGTTACGCGGCCGCAGGAGAGCAGTACTTC.

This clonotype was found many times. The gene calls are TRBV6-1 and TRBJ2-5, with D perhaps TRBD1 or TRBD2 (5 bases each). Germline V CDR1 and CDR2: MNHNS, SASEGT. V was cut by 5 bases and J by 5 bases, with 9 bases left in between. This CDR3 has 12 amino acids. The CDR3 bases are TGTGCCAGCAGTCTGTGGGGGGAGACCCAGTACTTC. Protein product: CASSLWGETQYF.

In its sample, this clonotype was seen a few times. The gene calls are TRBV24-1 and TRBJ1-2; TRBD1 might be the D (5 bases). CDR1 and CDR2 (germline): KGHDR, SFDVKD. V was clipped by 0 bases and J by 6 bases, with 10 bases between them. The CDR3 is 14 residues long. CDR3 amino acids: CATSDLPAGHGYTF. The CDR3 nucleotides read TGTGCCACCAGTGATTTGCCCGCAGGGCATGGCTACACCTTC.

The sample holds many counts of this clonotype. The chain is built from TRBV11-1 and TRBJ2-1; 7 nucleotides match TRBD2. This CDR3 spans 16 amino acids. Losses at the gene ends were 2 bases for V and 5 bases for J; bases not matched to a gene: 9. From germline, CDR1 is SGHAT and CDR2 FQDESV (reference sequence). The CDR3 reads CASSLRRELSHNEQFF. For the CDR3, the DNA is TGTGCCAGCAGCTTAAGGCGGGAGCTTAGCCACAATGAGCAGTTCTTC.

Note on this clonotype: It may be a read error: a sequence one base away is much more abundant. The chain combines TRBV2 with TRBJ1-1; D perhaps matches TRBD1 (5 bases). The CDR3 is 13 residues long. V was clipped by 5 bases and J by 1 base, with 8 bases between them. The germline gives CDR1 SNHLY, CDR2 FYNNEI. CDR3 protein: CASSKTANTEAFF. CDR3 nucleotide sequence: TGTGCCAGCAGTAAGACAGCGAACACTGAAGCTTTCTTT.

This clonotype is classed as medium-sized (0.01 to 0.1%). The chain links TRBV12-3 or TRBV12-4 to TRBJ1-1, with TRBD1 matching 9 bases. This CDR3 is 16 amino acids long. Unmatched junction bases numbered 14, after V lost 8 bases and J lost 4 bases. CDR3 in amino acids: CASPQGGQGGGTEAFF. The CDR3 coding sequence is TGTGCCAGCCCGCAGGGGGGACAGGGAGGCGGCACTGAAGCTTTCTTT.

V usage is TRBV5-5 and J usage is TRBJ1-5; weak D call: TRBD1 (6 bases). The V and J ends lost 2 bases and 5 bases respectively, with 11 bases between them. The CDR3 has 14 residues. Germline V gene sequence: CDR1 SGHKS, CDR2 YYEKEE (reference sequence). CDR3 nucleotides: TGTGCCAGCAGCTTAAGACAGGCGGATCAGCCCCAGCATTTT. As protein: CASSLRQADQPQHF.

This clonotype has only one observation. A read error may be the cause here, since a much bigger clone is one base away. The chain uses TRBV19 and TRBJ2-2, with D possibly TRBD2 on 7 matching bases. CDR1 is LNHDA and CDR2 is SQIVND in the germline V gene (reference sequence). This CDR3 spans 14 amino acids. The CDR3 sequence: CASSRGAQGGELLF. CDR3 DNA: TGTGCCAGTAGTCGGGGGGCGCAGGGCGGGGAGCTGTTGTTT.

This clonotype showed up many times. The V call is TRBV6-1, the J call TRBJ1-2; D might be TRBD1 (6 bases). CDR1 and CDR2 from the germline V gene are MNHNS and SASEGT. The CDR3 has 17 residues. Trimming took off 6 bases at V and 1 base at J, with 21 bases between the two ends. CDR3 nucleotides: TGTGCCAGCAGCGCCCCCTTGGTGGGGGGCATTAACTATGGCTACACCTTC. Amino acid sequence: CASSAPLVGGINYGYTF.

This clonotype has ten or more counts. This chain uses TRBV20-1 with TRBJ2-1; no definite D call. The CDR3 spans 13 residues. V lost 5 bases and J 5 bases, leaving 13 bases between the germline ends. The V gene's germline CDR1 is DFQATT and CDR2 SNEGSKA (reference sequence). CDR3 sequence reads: CSAGAFRNNEQFF. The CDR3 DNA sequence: TGCAGTGCTGGCGCCTTTCGGAACAATGAGCAGTTCTTC.

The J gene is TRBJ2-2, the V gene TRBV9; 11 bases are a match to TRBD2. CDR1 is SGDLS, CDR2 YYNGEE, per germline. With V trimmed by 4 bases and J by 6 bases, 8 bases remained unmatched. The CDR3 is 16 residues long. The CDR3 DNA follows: TGTGCCAGCAGCTCCACTAGCGGGAGTTGGGCCGGGGAGCTGTTTTTT. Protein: CASSSTSGSWAGELFF.

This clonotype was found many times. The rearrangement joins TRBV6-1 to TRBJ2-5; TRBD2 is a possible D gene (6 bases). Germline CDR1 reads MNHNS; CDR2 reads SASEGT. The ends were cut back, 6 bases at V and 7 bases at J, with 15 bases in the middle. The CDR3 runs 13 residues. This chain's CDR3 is CASSPPGVGTQYF. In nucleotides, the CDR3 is TGTGCCAGCAGCCCTCCGGGGGTCGGGACCCAGTACTTC.